The 28 T cell receptor beta chains below come from one sample, sequenced in a study of cytotoxic CD8 clonotypes in ibrutinib-treated CLL. Only in-frame clones appear in the TCRdb table, and some are missing; sequencing was by immunoSEQ multiplex PCR. The table has 120,000 to 150,000 clones, around 90% seen once. The sample here was PBMCs, taken after 12 months of ibrutinib treatment. The receptors were sampled from a human donor with chronic lymphocytic leukemia.

V gene TRBV21-1 combines with J gene TRBJ2-1; TRBD2, the table's D call, lacks a check against the DNA. TRBV21-1 is recorded as a pseudogene. The length of the CDR3 is 16 residues. CDR3 sequence (DNA): TGTGCCAGCAGCATGTTAACTAGCGCGTTCGCCAATGAGCAGTTCTTC. This translates into CASSMLTSAFANEQFF.

This chain joins TRBV5-1 and TRBJ1-5; unclear D gene. The CDR3 has 15 residues. Germline CDR1 reads SGHRS; CDR2 reads YFSETQ. V lost 0 bases and J lost 2, with 9 bases in between. The CDR3 is CASSLAGSRNQPQHF. DNA of the CDR3: TGCGCCAGCAGCTTGGCAGGCAGCCGCAATCAGCCCCAGCATTTT. The full variable domain, completed using reference TRBV5-1 and TRBJ1-5, is KAGVTQTPRYLIKTRGQQVTLSCSPISGHRSVSWYQQTPGQGLQFLFEYFSETQRNKGNFPGRFSGRQFSNSRSEMNVSTLELGDSALYLCASSLAGSRNQPQHFGDGTRLSIL.

This chain joins TRBV6-5 and TRBJ2-3, with a tentative D call TRBD1 (5 bases). CDR1 is MNHEY, CDR2 SVGAGI, per germline. The V gene lost 0 bases and the J gene lost 2 bases, with 12 bases spanning the gap. The CDR3 totals 16 residues. CDR3: CASSYSGRAHTDTQYF. CDR3 in DNA: TGTGCCAGCAGTTACTCCGGCAGGGCACACACAGATACGCAGTATTTT.

In DNA, the CDR3 is TGCGCCAGCAGCCTCGGGGACTCAACCTATGGCTACACCTTC. It is translated as CASSLGDSTYGYTF. The J gene is TRBJ1-2, the V gene TRBV5-1, with a possible D match to TRBD1 (5 bases). Germline CDR1 SGHRS, CDR2 YFSETQ. The CDR3 is 14 amino acids. V lost 4 bases and J lost 4, with 14 bases in between.

V gene TRBV28 combines with J gene TRBJ1-5; no clear D. Germline CDR1 and CDR2: MDHEN and SYDVKM. The CDR3 runs to 16 residues. V lost 3 bases and J lost 5, with 17 bases in between. CDR3 sequence: CASSFPGPRADQPQHF. Written as DNA, the CDR3 is TGTGCCAGCAGTTTCCCGGGCCCAAGGGCCGATCAGCCCCAGCATTTT.

The V call is TRBV7-2, the J call TRBJ1-5; D gene unclear. V was trimmed by 2 bases and J by 5 bases, leaving 10 bases between them. CDR1 SGHTA and CDR2 FQGNSA come from the germline V gene. The CDR3 covers 14 residues. The CDR3 DNA follows: TGTGCCAGCAGCTTATGGGTCGGGGATCAGCCCCAGCATTTT. Its translation: CASSLWVGDQPQHF.

The rearrangement uses TRBV7-3 and TRBJ2-1; 11 positions match TRBD2. The CDR3 spans 15 residues. Germline V gene lookup returns CDR1 SGHTA and CDR2 FQGTGA. J was trimmed by 8 bases and V by 2 bases; bases with no gene match: 5. In nucleotides, the CDR3 is TGTGCCAGCAGCTTAGGGCTAGCGGGAGGCTATGAGCAGTTCTTC. It encodes CASSLGLAGGYEQFF.

This chain links TRBV7-2 with TRBJ2-1; the match to TRBD2 covers 10 bases. V was pared by 5 bases and J by 1 base, with 2 bases of the junction left unmatched. Germline values: CDR1 SGHTA, CDR2 FQGNSA. The CDR3 extends over 15 amino acids. CDR3 protein: CASSQTSGSYNEQFF. The CDR3, as DNA: TGTGCCAGCAGCCAGACTAGCGGGTCCTACAATGAGCAGTTCTTC.

The genes are TRBV30 and TRBJ2-1; 11 bases agree with TRBD2. Per germline, CDR1 GTSNPN and CDR2 SVGIG (reference sequence). This CDR3 has 17 residues. Trimming removed 5 bases from V and 7 bases from J; junction bases left unmatched: 16. Here the CDR3 DNA reads TGTGCCTGGGAGACCTCAATTAGCGGGAGGGCCTGGAATGAGCAGTTCTTC. The encoded protein is CAWETSISGRAWNEQFF.

The rearrangement uses TRBV6-5 and TRBJ2-7, with D perhaps TRBD1 (6 bases). The CDR3 is 14 residues long. Per the germline V gene, CDR1 is MNHEY and CDR2 is SVGAGI. The germline V and J ends were trimmed by 7 bases and 0 bases, with 13 bases remaining between them. This CDR3 is CASKYRESSYEQYF. In DNA, the CDR3 is TGTGCCAGCAAGTACAGGGAAAGCTCCTACGAGCAGTACTTC.

The gene calls are TRBV7-3 and TRBJ2-3, with a possible D match to TRBD2 (6 bases). Germline V gene sequence: CDR1 SGHTA, CDR2 FQGTGA. With 6 bases removed from V and 6 bases from J, the gap between germline ends came to 22 bases. This CDR3 region has 16 residues. CDR3: CASSPHTSGARDTQYF. CDR3 in DNA: TGTGCCAGCAGTCCCCATACTTCGGGAGCACGGGATACGCAGTATTTT.

The chain is built from TRBV2 and TRBJ2-1, with 10 bases lining up with TRBD2. CDR1 is SNHLY and CDR2 is FYNNEI in the germline V gene. J was trimmed by 4 bases and V by 3 bases; bases with no gene match: 9. The CDR3 runs 17 residues. The chain's CDR3 is CASSDSVRTSGYNEQFF. The CDR3 DNA sequence: TGTGCCAGCAGTGATTCGGTTAGGACTAGCGGTTACAATGAGCAGTTCTTC.

The rearrangement links TRBV10-2 to TRBJ2-5; possible D gene TRBD2, 6 bases. Germline loops: CDR1 WSHSY, CDR2 SAAADI. The CDR3 is 15 residues long. V was clipped by 4 bases and J by 5 bases, with 17 bases between them. The CDR3 nucleotides are TGCGCCAGCAGTGGAAAGGGGAGGTCTTGGGAGACCCAGTACTTC. Protein sequence: CASSGKGRSWETQYF.

The rearrangement links TRBV9 to TRBJ2-5; D is perhaps TRBD2 (5 bases). CDR3 length: 16 amino acids. Per germline, CDR1 SGDLS and CDR2 YYNGEE. The V gene lost 3 bases and the J gene lost 1 base, with 16 bases spanning the gap. The CDR3 bases are TGTGCCAGCAGCGATCCCGGGCCGGGGTCCCAAGAGACCCAGTACTTC. As protein: CASSDPGPGSQETQYF.

The rearrangement uses TRBV18 and TRBJ1-3, with D uncertain. The germline gives CDR1 KGHSH, CDR2 LQKENI. Trimming took 5 bases from V and 0 from J, leaving 14 bases between them. The CDR3 totals 16 residues. This CDR3 is CASSVTAGFSGNTIYF. The CDR3 DNA is TGTGCCAGCTCAGTAACAGCGGGGTTCTCTGGAAACACCATATATTTT.

CDR3 DNA sequence: TGTGCCAGCAGCTTAGGGTGGGTAGCGGACGACGAGCAGTACTTC. Translating gives CASSLGWVADDEQYF. The chain uses TRBV7-6 and TRBJ2-7; possibly TRBD2 for D (6 bases). Germline lookup yields CDR1 SGHVS and CDR2 FNYEAQ. V lost 1 base to trimming and J lost 5 bases, with 15 bases between them. This CDR3 is built from 15 residues.

The V call is TRBV5-1, the J call TRBJ1-4; D might be TRBD1 (6 bases). The ends were cut back, 4 bases at V and 7 bases at J, with 14 bases in the middle. The germline gives CDR1 SGHRS, CDR2 YFSETQ. The CDR3 loop spans 14 amino acids. The CDR3 sequence: CASSLGRGGEKLFF. DNA of the CDR3: TGCGCCAGCAGCCTGGGGCGAGGGGGTGAAAAACTGTTTTTT.

This clone was detected only a few times. The rearrangement uses TRBV5-1 and TRBJ2-2; no definite D call. The V gene's germline CDR1 is SGHRS and CDR2 YFSETQ. This CDR3 has 12 amino acids. V was shortened by 5 bases and J by 2 bases, with 4 bases between the two germline ends. The chain's CDR3 is CASRYNTGELFF. As DNA, the CDR3 is TGCGCCAGCAGATATAACACCGGGGAGCTGTTTTTT.

In nucleotides, the CDR3 is TGTGCCAGCAGTTACTCGGGGCAGAGGAGCAATCAGCCCCAGCATTTT. This codes for CASSYSGQRSNQPQHF. This chain uses TRBV6-6 with TRBJ1-5; D might be TRBD1 (5 bases). The ends were cut back, 0 bases at V and 1 base at J, with 10 bases in the middle. This CDR3 has 16 amino acids. The germline V gene encodes CDR1 MNHNY and CDR2 SVGAGI (reference sequence).

In DNA, the CDR3 is TGTGCCAGTAGTATAGCCCTGACTAGCGGCACAGATACGCAGTATTTT. This sequence encodes CASSIALTSGTDTQYF. The V call is TRBV19, the J call TRBJ2-3; TRBD2 aligns across 8 bases. The germline gives CDR1 LNHDA, CDR2 SQIVND (reference sequence). The CDR3 sequence is 16 residues long. Trimming removed 1 base from V and 1 base from J; junction bases left unmatched: 4.

The V gene is TRBV2, the J gene TRBJ2-5; no reliable D call. With 4 bases removed from V and 0 bases from J, the gap between germline ends came to 9 bases. The CDR3 totals 14 residues. In germline, CDR1 is SNHLY, CDR2 FYNNEI. In DNA, the CDR3 is TGTGCCAGCAGTGTTGATACGTACCAAGAGACCCAGTACTTC. This gives the protein CASSVDTYQETQYF. Full variable domain (rest looked up from reference TRBV2 and TRBJ2-5): EPEVTQTPSHQVTQMGQEVILRCVPISNHLYFYWYRQILGQKVEFLVSFYNNEISEKSEIFDDQFSVERPDGSNFTLKIRSTKLEDSAMYFCASSVDTYQETQYFGPGTRLLVL.

The chain links TRBV19 to TRBJ2-7, with TRBD2 matching 8 bases. Germline values: CDR1 LNHDA, CDR2 SQIVND (reference sequence). CDR3 length equals 17 residues. Trimming took 1 base from V and 0 from J; bases not matched to a gene: 8. The CDR3: CASSIAPGLGSSYEQYF. DNA of the CDR3: TGTGCCAGTAGTATAGCGCCGGGACTAGGGAGCTCCTACGAGCAGTACTTC.

The V gene is TRBV5-5, the J gene TRBJ1-5, with 7 bases identical to TRBD1. V was pared by 3 bases and J by 3 bases, with 3 bases of the junction left unmatched. This CDR3 contains 14 residues. Germline-derived CDR1 and CDR2 are SGHKS and YYEKEE (reference sequence). The chain's CDR3 is CASSYGTANQPQHF. The CDR3 region has the DNA TGTGCCAGCAGCTACGGGACAGCCAATCAGCCCCAGCATTTT.

The CDR3 DNA sequence: TGTGCCAGCAGCTTATATTCAGGGTCAGAAAGAAACATTCAGTACTTC. Its protein is CASSLYSGSERNIQYF. The chain has TRBV7-9 and TRBJ2-4; perhaps TRBD1 as D (5 bases). With 2 bases removed from V and 6 bases from J, the gap between germline ends came to 17 bases. Germline V gene sequence: CDR1 SEHNR, CDR2 FQNEAQ (reference sequence). This CDR3 is 16 amino acids long.

The chain joins TRBV19 to TRBJ1-5; TRBD1 aligns across 8 bases. Germline CDR1 LNHDA, CDR2 SQIVND (reference sequence). V was clipped by 3 bases and J by 4 bases; unmatched bases: 5. The CDR3 has 15 amino acids. CDR3 DNA: TGTGCCAGTAGTATTCAGGACAGGGATAATCAGCCCCAGCATTTT. This codes for CASSIQDRDNQPQHF.

The rearrangement joins TRBV7-3 to TRBJ2-3; 7 nucleotides agree with TRBD2. V trimming: 2 bases; J trimming: 1 base; junction bases outside the gene matches: 6. The V gene's germline CDR1 is SGHTA and CDR2 FQGTGA. The CDR3 covers 16 residues. This chain's CDR3 is CASSLLGLAGTDTQYF. The DNA of the CDR3 is TGTGCCAGCAGCTTATTGGGGCTAGCGGGCACAGATACGCAGTATTTT.

This chain joins TRBV4-1 and TRBJ2-7; a weak D match, TRBD2 (6 bases). The V end was cut by 4 bases, the J end by 3 bases, with 22 bases between. The CDR3 covers 17 residues. Germline CDR1 MGHRA, CDR2 YSYEKL. DNA of the CDR3: TGCGCCAGCAGCCTGTCTACCGTCCGGGAGATTCACTACGAGCAGTACTTC. Translated, it gives CASSLSTVREIHYEQYF.

The genes are TRBV15 and TRBJ2-1; D is unresolved. There are 16 residues in the CDR3. Deletions cut 0 bases from V and 2 bases from J, with 11 bases between. Germline assignment: CDR1 LNHNV and CDR2 YYDKDF (reference sequence). The CDR3 sequence is CATSRDRPPTYNEQFF. The CDR3 bases are TGTGCCACCAGCAGAGATCGTCCTCCAACCTACAATGAGCAGTTCTTC.